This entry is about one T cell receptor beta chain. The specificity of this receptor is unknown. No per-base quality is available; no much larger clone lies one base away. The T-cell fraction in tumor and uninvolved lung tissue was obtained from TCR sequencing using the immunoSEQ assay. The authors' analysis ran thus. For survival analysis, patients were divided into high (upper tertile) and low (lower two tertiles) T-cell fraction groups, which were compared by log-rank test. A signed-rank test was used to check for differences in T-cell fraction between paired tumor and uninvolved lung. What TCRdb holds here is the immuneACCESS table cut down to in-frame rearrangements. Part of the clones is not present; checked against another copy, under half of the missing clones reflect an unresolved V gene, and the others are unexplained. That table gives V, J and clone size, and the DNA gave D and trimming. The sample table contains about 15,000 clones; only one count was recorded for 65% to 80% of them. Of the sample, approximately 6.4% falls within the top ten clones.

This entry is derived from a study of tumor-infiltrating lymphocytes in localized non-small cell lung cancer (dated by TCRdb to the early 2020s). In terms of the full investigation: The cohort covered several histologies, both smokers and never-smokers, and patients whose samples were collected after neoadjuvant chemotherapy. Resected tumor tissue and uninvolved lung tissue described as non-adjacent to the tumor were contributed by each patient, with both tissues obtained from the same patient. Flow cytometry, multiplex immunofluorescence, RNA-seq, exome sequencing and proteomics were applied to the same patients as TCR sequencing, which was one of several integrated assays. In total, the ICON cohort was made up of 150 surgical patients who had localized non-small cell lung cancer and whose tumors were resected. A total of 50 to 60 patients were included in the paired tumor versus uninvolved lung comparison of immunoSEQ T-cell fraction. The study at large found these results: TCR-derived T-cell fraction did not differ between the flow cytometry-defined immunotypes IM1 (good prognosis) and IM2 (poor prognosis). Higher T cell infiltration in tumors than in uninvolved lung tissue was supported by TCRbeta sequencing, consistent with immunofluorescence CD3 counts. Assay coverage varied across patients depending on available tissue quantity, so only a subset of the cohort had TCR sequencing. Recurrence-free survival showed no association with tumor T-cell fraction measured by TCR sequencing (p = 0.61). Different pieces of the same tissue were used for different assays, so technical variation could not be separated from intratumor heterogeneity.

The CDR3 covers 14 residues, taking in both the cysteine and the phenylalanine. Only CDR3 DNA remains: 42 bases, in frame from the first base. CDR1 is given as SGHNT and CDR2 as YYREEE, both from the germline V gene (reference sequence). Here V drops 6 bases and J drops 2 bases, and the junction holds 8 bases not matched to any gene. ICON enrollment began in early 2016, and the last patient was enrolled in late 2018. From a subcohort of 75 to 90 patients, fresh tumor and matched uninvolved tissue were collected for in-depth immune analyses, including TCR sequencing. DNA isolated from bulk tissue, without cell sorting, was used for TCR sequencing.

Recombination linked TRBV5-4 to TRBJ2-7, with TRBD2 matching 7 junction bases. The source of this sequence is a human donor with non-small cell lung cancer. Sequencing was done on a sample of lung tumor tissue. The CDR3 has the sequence CASTTLGRAYEQYF. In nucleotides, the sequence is TGTGCCAGCACCACCCTGGGGAGGGCCTACGAGCAGTACTTC.